A selection of T cell receptor beta chains follows, all from one sample in a study of OX40 agonist ivuxolimab in advanced cancers. Clones were sequenced by immunoSEQ multiplex PCR, and TCRdb holds only the in-frame ones, with some missing. The sample holds about 79,000 clones, more than 90% seen once. Sequencing was performed on CD4+ or CD8+ T cells sorted from blood, taken in a trial of the OX40 agonist ivuxolimab. The receptors shown here come from an adult with an advanced solid tumor such as melanoma, head and neck, liver or kidney cancer. CDR3s leave out the opening cysteine and the closing phenylalanine or tryptophan. D genes are given only for firm matches. Size tells how often a clone was seen (once, few, many) or the class of an expanded clone, and some rows leave it out.

TRBV6-1	TRBD2	-	15	ASSVLGGAGGRNEQF
TRBV6-1	-	-	10	ASSRGQGEAF
TRBV11-1	-	-	10	ASSRYTDTQY
TRBV5-6	TRBD1	-	13	ASSWPGQGPNEQF
TRBV2	-	-	13	ASKNGRGSGNTIY
TRBV10-3	TRBD2	-	13	AISESGEGYETQY
TRBV19	-	once	11	ASRRANTGELF
TRBV19	-	few	12	ASRGGRRNTEAF
TRBV19	-	-	11	ASSINRVGEQY
TRBV28	TRBD1	-	12	ASSPGGGAGGYT
TRBV7-2	-	-	13	ASSLVRLGSDTQY
TRBV29-1	-	-	10	SAGTASYEQY
TRBV7-8	TRBD2	-	15	ASSLARGGAGANVLT
TRBV5-4	TRBD1	-	13	ASSSGQGVVAEAF
TRBV5-1	TRBD2	once	13	ASSSSGTGYNEQF
TRBV29-1	TRBD2	-	11	SVARGGSYEQY
TRBV5-1	TRBD1	-	12	ASRETGQFYEQY
TRBV11-1	-	-	12	ASSLPGDKNIQY
TRBV28	-	-	12	ASSLLVVGYEQY
TRBV28	-	-	11	ASVRGGAYGYT
TRBV28	TRBD1	-	13	ASRPRTGGFTEAF
TRBV19	TRBD1	-	12	ASRGTGNNSPLH
TRBV19	-	-	13	ASSITLGAYNEQF
TRBV19	-	-	12	ASNHQRPHQPQH
TRBV5-4	-	-	13	ASSPGLQTGETQY
TRBV6-5	-	-	11	ASRRTEYYEQY
TRBV27	-	-	13	ASSLRTLNTGELF
TRBV11-2	-	-	16	ASSLVSLGPGHSYEQY
TRBV5-1	-	-	13	ASSGLTGSQETQY
TRBV10-3	TRBD2	-	11	AISESGSYEQY
TRBV5-5	TRBD2	-	15	ASSASTSGLAKNIQY
TRBV18	-	once	12	ASSPPQGIGGYT
TRBV2	-	-	14	ASREGGRRSNQPQH
TRBV2	-	once	15	ASKGRGVAATGETQY
TRBV6-1	-	-	13	ASKAEGGSYNEQF
TRBV7-9	TRBD2	-	16	ASSQGLAGRRFTGELF
TRBV5-6	TRBD2	-	16	ASSRRNIREEDTGELF
TRBV4-2	-	-	14	ASSQTKGGAGDTQY
TRBV7-2	-	-	12	ASSLVGSYNEQF
TRBV19	TRBD2	-	13	ASSTGLAGDNEQF
TRBV30	TRBD1	-	10	AWHPGGRTQY
TRBV19	-	medium-sized	12	ASTGQGRDQPQH
TRBV28	TRBD2	-	13	ASSLMASGIGEQF
TRBV9	-	-	11	ASSGVGGETQY
TRBV5-1	-	-	14	ASSQLATSSYNEQF
TRBV7-3	-	-	17	ASSLSLRQGKCFENTIY
TRBV6-4	-	-	12	ASSVMEGTGELF
TRBV6-6	TRBD2	-	13	ASRSTSGSFYEQY
TRBV28	-	-	9	ASSLENTQY
TRBV12-5	-	-	12	ASGTQGPGNTIY
TRBV27	-	-	12	ASSPSPPGTEAF
TRBV5-1	-	-	14	ASREGSGSSGNTIY
TRBV29-1	TRBD1	-	11	SVGQGAVPEQF
TRBV5-5	-	-	13	ASSLSLYSPGELF
TRBV4-1	TRBD1	once	14	ASSQGPQGAWETQY